The clone carrying this TCR beta chain occurred once. The antigen is undetermined. The entry originates in a study of T cells in localized non-small cell lung cancer. Study-level findings and limits: There were a median 57 of the top 100 tumor clones appearing in adjacent lung.

This CDR3 spans 16 amino acids. Per germline, CDR1 MNHEY and CDR2 SMNVEV (reference sequence). V lost 5 bases and J 2 bases, leaving 13 bases between the germline ends. The table came from immunoSEQ multiplex PCR; TCRdb's copy has only in-frame clones and leaves some out. Counted here are tens of thousands of clones, approximately 89% occurring once; the ten biggest clones make up roughly 9.5%. The source of this sequence is a woman between 35 and 75 years old with stage III lung adenocarcinoma. The V call is TRBV27, the J call TRBJ2-6; D gene unclear. The sample here was peripheral blood mononuclear cells, taken before any cancer treatment. CDR3 amino acids: CASSPSWVAGANVLTF. The CDR3, as DNA: TGTGCCAGCAGTCCAAGCTGGGTAGCTGGGGCCAACGTCCTGACTTTC.